Below, 6 T cell receptor beta chains from the same sample are listed, as sequenced in a study of neurological immune-mediated disorders. MiXCR, run by TCRdb on the 5' RACE reads, gives a single entry per CDR3 protein. The sample has under 90,000 distinct CDR3 sequences, roughly 9% seen once. Sequencing was carried out using PBMCs. These receptors were obtained from a man aged 50 to 59 in good health.

This clonotype was picked up many times. The chain combines TRBV5-1 with TRBJ2-5, with D perhaps matching TRBD1 (6 bases). V lost 0 bases and J lost 4, with 13 bases in between. Germline V CDR1 and CDR2: SGHRS, YFSETQ. CDR3 length equals 15 residues. The chain's CDR3 is CASSLAGASRETQYF. CDR3 DNA: TGCGCCAGCAGCTTGGCAGGGGCTAGTCGAGAGACCCAGTACTTC.

This clonotype has a count of ten or more. V usage is TRBV7-2 and J usage is TRBJ2-3, with D possibly matching TRBD2 (6 bases). CDR1 SGHTA and CDR2 FQGNSA come from the germline V gene. The CDR3 covers 16 residues. Deletions cut 4 bases from V and 2 bases from J, with 16 bases between. As DNA, the CDR3 is TGTGCCAGCAGCTCCCGTAGAGCGGGTAACACAGATACGCAGTATTTT. Translation gives CASSSRRAGNTDTQYF.

This clonotype was detected many times. The rearrangement links TRBV28 to TRBJ1-5; TRBD1 aligns across 8 bases. The germline V gene has CDR1 MDHEN and CDR2 SYDVKM. V lost 6 bases to trimming and J lost 1 base; unmatched junction nucleotides: 5. The CDR3 totals 15 residues. CDR3 in amino acids: CASSRTGLSNQPQHF. The DNA of the CDR3 is TGTGCCAGCAGCAGGACAGGGTTGAGCAATCAGCCCCAGCATTTT. The full variable domain, completed using reference TRBV28 and TRBJ1-5, is DVKVTQSSRYLVKRTGEKVFLECVQDMDHENMFWYRQDPGLGLRLIYFSYDVKMKEKGDIPEGYSVSREKKERFSLILESASTNQTSMYLCASSRTGLSNQPQHFGDGTRLSIL.

This clonotype has at least ten counts. The V and J genes are TRBV14 and TRBJ2-1; 10 bases line up with TRBD2. V gave up 0 bases and J gave up 7 bases; unmatched junction bases: 6. Germline assignment: CDR1 SGHDN and CDR2 FVKESK. The CDR3 is 16 amino acids. CDR3 sequence reads: CASSQELAGLENEQFF. The CDR3 DNA reads as TGTGCCAGCAGCCAAGAACTAGCGGGGTTAGAGAATGAGCAGTTCTTC. Full variable domain (remainder filled in from reference TRBV14 and TRBJ2-1): EAGVTQFPSHSVIEKGQTVTLRCDPISGHDNLYWYRRVMGKEIKFLLHFVKESKQDESGMPNNRFLAERTGGTYSTLKVQPAELEDSGVYFCASSQELAGLENEQFFGPGTRLTVL.

This clonotype was recorded at least ten times. This chain links TRBV5-1 with TRBJ1-1; D may be TRBD1 (5 bases). V was pared by 0 bases and J by 0 bases, with 18 bases between. Germline lookup yields CDR1 SGHRS and CDR2 YFSETQ. CDR3 length: 18 residues. The CDR3 sequence: CASSLAGQGFGMNTEAFF. CDR3 bases: TGCGCCAGCAGCTTGGCAGGGCAGGGTTTTGGAATGAACACTGAAGCTTTCTTT.

This clonotype was seen repeatedly, ten times or more. The chain recombines TRBV7-2 with TRBJ2-7; 9 positions agree with TRBD1. Germline V gene sequence: CDR1 SGHTA, CDR2 FQGNSA. The CDR3 consists of 14 residues. V lost 4 bases, J lost 3 bases, and 4 bases stayed unmatched. The CDR3 loop reads CASSWTGVSYEQYF. In DNA, the CDR3 is TGTGCCAGCAGCTGGACAGGGGTTAGCTACGAGCAGTACTTC. The full variable domain, in which reference TRBV7-2 and TRBJ2-7 provide the parts outside the CDR3, is GAGVSQSPSNKVTEKGKDVELRCDPISGHTALYWYRQSLGQGLEFLIYFQGNSAPDKSGLPSDRFSAERTGGSVSTLTIQRTQQEDSAVYLCASSWTGVSYEQYFGPGTRLTVT.